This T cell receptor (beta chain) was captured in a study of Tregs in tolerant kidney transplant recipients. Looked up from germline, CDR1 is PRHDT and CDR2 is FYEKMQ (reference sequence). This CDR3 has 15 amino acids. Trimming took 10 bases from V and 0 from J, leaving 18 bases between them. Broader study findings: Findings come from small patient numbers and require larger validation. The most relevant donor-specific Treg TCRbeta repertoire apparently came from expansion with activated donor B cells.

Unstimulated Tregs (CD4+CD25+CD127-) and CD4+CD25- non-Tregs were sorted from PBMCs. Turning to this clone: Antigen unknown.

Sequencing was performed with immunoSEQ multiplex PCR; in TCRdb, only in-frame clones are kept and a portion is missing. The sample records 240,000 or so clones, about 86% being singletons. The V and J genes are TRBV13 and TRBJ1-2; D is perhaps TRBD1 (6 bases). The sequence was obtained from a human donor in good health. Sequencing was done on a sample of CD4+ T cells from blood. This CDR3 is CATNRAPLANYGYTF. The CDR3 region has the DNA TGTGCCACGAACAGGGCACCCCTAGCTAACTATGGCTACACCTTC.